The 22 T cell receptor beta chains reported below all come from one sample, sequenced in a study of response to subunit inactivated influenza vaccine. One entry per CDR3 protein results from TCRdb running MiXCR on the RT-PCR reads. The sample has about half a million distinct CDR3 sequences; less than 30% are singletons. The sequenced sample was CD4+ T cells sorted from PBMCs, obtained around 5 days after vaccination. These receptors originate from a man aged 45 to 65 who received an inactivated influenza vaccine.

The V call is TRBV20-1, the J call TRBJ2-1; D not resolved. V was cut by 3 bases and J by 12 bases, with 15 bases left in between. The germline V gene encodes CDR1 DFQATT and CDR2 SNEGSKA (reference sequence). This CDR3 is 12 amino acids long. The CDR3 here is CSASFDGRRQFF. CDR3 DNA sequence: TGCAGTGCTAGCTTCGACGGACGTAGGCAGTTCTTC.

The genes are TRBV9 and TRBJ2-2; TRBD1 or TRBD2 may be the D gene (5 bases each). Germline lookup yields CDR1 SGDLS and CDR2 YYNGEE. Trimming removed 0 bases at V and 1 base at J, with 10 bases between. The CDR3 has 16 residues. The CDR3 DNA reads as TGTGCCAGCAGCGTAGACGGGACGGTGAACACCGGGGAGCTGTTTTTT. Protein product: CASSVDGTVNTGELFF.

This clonotype was seen only a few times. The gene calls are TRBV5-1 and TRBJ2-3; unclear D gene. Germline V gene sequence: CDR1 SGHRS, CDR2 YFSETQ. This CDR3 is built from 13 residues. Trimming cost V 2 bases and J 5 bases, with 9 bases left between them. The CDR3, as DNA: TGCGCCAGCAGCTTCCCCCAAGGAGATACGCAGTATTTT. Translated: CASSFPQGDTQYF.

This clonotype was counted only a few times. The chain combines TRBV4-1 with TRBJ2-7, with 11 bases identical to TRBD1. There are 16 residues in the CDR3. Germline lookup yields CDR1 MGHRA and CDR2 YSYEKL. V was pared by 0 bases and J by 3 bases, with 4 bases of the junction left unmatched. The CDR3 DNA reads TGCGCCAGCAGCCAAGATGAGGGGACAGGGGGCTACGAGCAGTACTTC. Translation gives CASSQDEGTGGYEQYF.

Only a few counts were recorded for this clonotype. This chain uses TRBV18 with TRBJ2-5; D gene unclear. V lost 2 bases and J 4 bases, leaving 14 bases between the germline ends. This CDR3 region has 15 residues. Germline-derived CDR1 and CDR2 are KGHSH and LQKENI. This CDR3 is CASSPTLSSAETQYF. The CDR3 DNA is TGTGCCAGCTCACCAACCCTTTCATCGGCAGAGACCCAGTACTTC.

This clonotype showed up just a few times. V is TRBV29-1 and J is TRBJ2-2; the match to TRBD1 covers 9 bases. Per the germline V gene, CDR1 is SQVTM and CDR2 is ANQGSEA. Losses at the gene ends were 6 bases for V and 4 bases for J; bases not matched to a gene: 6. The CDR3 runs to 14 residues. CDR3 loop: CSVGAQGATGELFF. The CDR3 nucleotides read TGCAGCGTGGGGGCACAGGGGGCCACCGGGGAGCTGTTTTTT.

This clonotype has just a few counts. J is TRBJ2-1 and V is TRBV24-1; D might be TRBD1 or TRBD2, each matching 5 bases. V lost 5 bases to trimming and J lost 0 bases, with 10 bases between them. CDR3 length: 15 amino acids. Germline loops: CDR1 KGHDR, CDR2 SFDVKD. The CDR3 DNA reads as TGTGCCACCAGTGCGGGGACGAGCTCCTACAATGAGCAGTTCTTC. It is translated as CATSAGTSSYNEQFF.

The sample holds a few counts of this clonotype. This chain uses TRBV5-5 with TRBJ1-4; D is uncertain. The V gene's germline CDR1 is SGHKS and CDR2 YYEKEE (reference sequence). V was clipped by 4 bases and J by 7 bases, with 11 bases between them. The CDR3 has 13 amino acids. The chain's CDR3 is CASSTGRGEKLFF. CDR3 nucleotide sequence: TGTGCCAGCAGCACCGGCCGGGGTGAAAAACTGTTTTTT.

The chain employs TRBV5-1 and TRBJ2-2; 9 bases are shared with TRBD2. From germline, CDR1 is SGHRS and CDR2 YFSETQ. Trimming removed 7 bases from V and 3 bases from J; junction bases left unmatched: 7. CDR3 length equals 15 residues. CDR3 in amino acids: CASAISGGHTGELFF. CDR3 DNA: TGCGCCAGCGCCATTAGCGGGGGCCACACCGGGGAGCTGTTTTTT. The entire variable domain, with the rest obtained from reference TRBV5-1 and TRBJ2-2, is as follows: KAGVTQTPRYLIKTRGQQVTLSCSPISGHRSVSWYQQTPGQGLQFLFEYFSETQRNKGNFPGRFSGRQFSNSRSEMNVSTLELGDSALYLCASAISGGHTGELFFGEGSRLTVL.

This sequence joins TRBV19 and TRBJ1-1; D gene ambiguous. CDR1 LNHDA and CDR2 SQIVND come from the germline V gene (reference sequence). This CDR3 region has 13 residues. Trimming took 3 bases from V and 7 from J, leaving 12 bases between them. The CDR3 protein is CASSIGSSVEAFF. CDR3 sequence (DNA): TGTGCCAGTAGTATTGGGTCATCGGTTGAAGCTTTCTTT.

The DNA for the CDR3 is TGTGCCAGCAGCTTAGACTTTAGCGGGATCTCCTACGAGCAGTACTTC. Encoded protein: CASSLDFSGISYEQYF. The V call is TRBV7-2, the J call TRBJ2-7; 8 nucleotides match TRBD2. V lost 1 base and J lost 0; bases outside the gene matches: 5. The length of the CDR3 is 16 residues. Germline V gene lookup returns CDR1 SGHTA and CDR2 FQGNSA.

This clonotype was observed a few times. The chain couples TRBV21-1 to TRBJ2-7. TRBV21-1 constitutes a pseudogene. The CDR3 covers 13 residues. CDR3: CAIDWKPTYEQYF. DNA for the CDR3: TGTGCCATCGATTGGAAGCCAACCTACGAGCAGTACTTC.

This chain joins TRBV7-2 and TRBJ2-2, with D hard to call. The CDR3 consists of 12 residues. Germline CDR1 reads SGHTA; CDR2 reads FQGNSA. The V end lost 5 bases, the J end lost 8 bases, and 9 bases lay between the germline ends. CDR3 region: CASSPMAGELFF. The CDR3 DNA sequence: TGTGCCAGCAGCCCTATGGCGGGGGAGCTGTTTTTT.

This chain links TRBV5-1 with TRBJ2-7; no clear D. The CDR3 spans 14 residues. CDR1 and CDR2 from the germline V gene are SGHRS and YFSETQ. Trimming stripped 0 bases from V and 6 bases from J, with 13 bases between. In nucleotides, the CDR3 is TGCGCCAGCAGCTTGGCGGTAACTTCGGGCGAGCAGTACTTC. This gives the protein CASSLAVTSGEQYF.

The chain combines TRBV18 with TRBJ2-2, with D uncertain. Germline V gene sequence: CDR1 KGHSH, CDR2 LQKENI. The V end lost 9 bases, the J end lost 6 bases, and 11 bases lay between the germline ends. The CDR3 length is 12 residues. CDR3: CASSNTPGELFF. As DNA, the CDR3 is TGTGCCAGTTCCAATACACCCGGGGAGCTGTTTTTT.

There are a few counts of this clonotype. The junction and the germline gene differ at one end; a read error may be behind it. The CDR3 here is CASSLQGSFNEQFF. In DNA, the CDR3 is TGTGCCAGCTCATTACAGGGGTCCTTCAATGAGCAGTTCTTC. The J gene is TRBJ2-1, the V gene TRBV18; 7 nucleotides agree with TRBD1. Germline values: CDR1 KGHSH, CDR2 LQKENI. The CDR3 length is 14 residues.

The chain has TRBV10-1 and TRBJ2-3; 9 bases line up with TRBD2. In germline, CDR1 is WNHNN, CDR2 SYGVQD (reference sequence). The CDR3 is 15 residues long. Trimming removed 2 bases from V and 4 bases from J; junction bases left unmatched: 4. The DNA of the CDR3 is TGCGCCAGCAGTGAGGCTAGCGGGGTTTCAGATACGCAGTATTTT. Encoded protein: CASSEASGVSDTQYF.

The V and J genes are TRBV5-1 and TRBJ2-3; 8 nucleotides agree with TRBD1. Germline CDR1 and CDR2: SGHRS and YFSETQ. After removal of 0 bases from V and 4 bases from J, the junction contained 7 bases not matched to a gene. The CDR3 consists of 16 residues. The CDR3 DNA reads TGCGCCAGCAGCTTGGTTGGGCAGGGGGCCTCAGATACGCAGTATTTT. It is translated as CASSLVGQGASDTQYF.

This clonotype showed up just a few times. The rearrangement links TRBV12-3 or TRBV12-4 to TRBJ2-5; D unresolved. Trimming shortened V by 7 bases and J by 2 bases, and 14 bases separated the two germline ends. The length of the CDR3 is 14 residues. The DNA for the CDR3 is TGTGCCAGCACCCCCAGGACGGTGCAAGAGACCCAGTACTTC. Translating it yields CASTPRTVQETQYF.

This clonotype was counted between two and nine times. The rearrangement uses TRBV5-1 and TRBJ2-3; D unresolved. The CDR3 contains 15 residues. Germline V gives CDR1 SGHRS, CDR2 YFSETQ. Trimming stripped 1 base from V and 2 bases from J, with 11 bases between. CDR3 region: CASSLTFPYTDTQYF. The CDR3, as DNA: TGCGCCAGCAGCTTGACTTTCCCTTACACAGATACGCAGTATTTT.

CDR3 residues: CAGRTGTGDEKLFF. The CDR3 DNA reads TGTGCCGGGCGAACCGGGACAGGGGACGAAAAACTGTTTTTT. This rearrangement joins TRBV7-9 to TRBJ1-4; 10 bases agree with TRBD1. This CDR3 is 14 amino acids long. Germline-derived CDR1 and CDR2 are SEHNR and FQNEAQ (reference sequence). The trim removed 11 bases at V and 8 bases at J, leaving 11 bases unmatched. Variable domain in full (rest from reference TRBV7-9 and TRBJ1-4): DTGVSQNPRHKITKRGQNVTFRCDPISEHNRLYWYRQTLGQGPEFLTYFQNEAQLEKSRLLSDRFSAERPKGSFSTLEIQRTEQGDSAMYLCAGRTGTGDEKLFFGSGTQLSVL.

V is TRBV25-1 and J is TRBJ1-1; 9 nucleotides line up with TRBD1. Germline CDR1 is MGHDK and CDR2 is SYGVNS. The CDR3 consists of 13 residues. The V gene end was trimmed by 5 bases and the J gene end by 3 bases; junction bases not matched to a gene: 1. The CDR3 nucleotides are TGTGCCAGCAGTTGGGACAGGGACACTGAAGCTTTCTTT. Protein: CASSWDRDTEAFF.